A single sample gave rise to the 26 T cell receptor beta chains below, sequenced in a study of response to subunit inactivated influenza vaccine. TCRdb re-analysed the RT-PCR reads in MiXCR, keeping a single row per CDR3 protein. The sample lists about 780,000 distinct CDR3 sequences, 15% to 20% occurring once. Sequenced material: PBMCs from blood, taken 5 days after vaccination. Source of these receptors: a man aged 50-59 years who received an inactivated influenza vaccine.

J is TRBJ2-7 and V is TRBV11-1, with 9 positions matching TRBD2. This CDR3 comprises 20 residues. Germline V gene lookup returns CDR1 SGHAT and CDR2 FQDESV (reference sequence). Losses at the gene ends were 0 bases for V and 4 bases for J; bases not matched to a gene: 19. The CDR3 here is CASSLAVAGALSPYTYEQYF. The CDR3 DNA reads as TGTGCCAGCAGCTTAGCGGTAGCGGGAGCTCTCTCCCCTTACACATACGAGCAGTACTTC.

This clonotype has more than one count but fewer than ten. This sequence joins TRBV24-1 and TRBJ2-4, with D unresolved. Trimming took 0 bases from V and 0 from J, leaving 26 bases between them. Germline V lookup: CDR1 KGHDR, CDR2 SFDVKD. This CDR3 is 22 amino acids long. The CDR3: CATSDLGREGMFELKAKNIQYF. The CDR3 region has the DNA TGTGCCACCAGTGATTTGGGGCGTGAAGGAATGTTTGAGCTTAAAGCCAAAAACATTCAGTACTTC.

This clonotype came up a few times. The J gene is TRBJ2-7, the V gene TRBV7-9; TRBD2 aligns across 9 bases. Trimming took 2 bases from V and 4 from J; bases not matched to a gene: 6. Germline lookup yields CDR1 SEHNR and CDR2 FQNEAQ (reference sequence). The CDR3 has 15 amino acids. The CDR3 region has the DNA TGTGCCAGCAGCTTAACACCGGGACTAGCATACGAGCAGTACTTC. Protein product: CASSLTPGLAYEQYF.

This clonotype was detected only a few times. The chain uses TRBV25-1 and TRBJ2-1; 7 positions agree with TRBD2. The junction had 4 bases not matched to a gene; V was cut back by 1 base and J by 10 bases. Germline CDR1 and CDR2: MGHDK and SYGVNS. This CDR3 has 13 amino acids. CDR3 amino acids: CASSESGSGEQFF. CDR3 coding DNA: TGTGCCAGCAGTGAATCGGGTAGCGGGGAGCAGTTCTTC.

This clonotype was observed a handful of times. This chain links TRBV6-1 with TRBJ2-7; 8 nucleotides match TRBD2. The germline gives CDR1 MNHNS, CDR2 SASEGT. The length of the CDR3 is 18 residues. V shed 3 bases and J 7 bases; nucleotides not matched to a gene: 20. CDR3 amino acids: CASSDGILGTRNAREQYF. The DNA for the CDR3 is TGTGCCAGCAGTGACGGAATCCTTGGGACTAGAAATGCCCGGGAGCAGTACTTC.

This clonotype was seen only a few times. The V call is TRBV4-3, the J call TRBJ1-3; D is perhaps TRBD1 (6 bases). The CDR3 runs 16 residues. Trimming shortened V by 0 bases and J by 8 bases, and 17 bases separated the two germline ends. Germline CDR1 reads LGHNA; CDR2 reads YSLEER. CDR3 nucleotide sequence: TGCGCCAGCAGCCAAGATCGAAGGGGGGGCGCGGACACCATATATTTT. Amino acid sequence: CASSQDRRGGADTIYF.

This clonotype appeared a few times. This chain connects TRBV7-2 to TRBJ1-2, with TRBD1 matching over 7 bases. Losses at the gene ends were 4 bases for V and 8 bases for J; bases not matched to a gene: 16. This CDR3 is 16 amino acids long. The germline V gene encodes CDR1 SGHTA and CDR2 FQGNSA. CDR3 sequence: CASSSTMGQPSRGYTF. CDR3 coding DNA: TGTGCCAGCAGCTCCACCATGGGACAGCCTTCGCGAGGCTACACCTTC.

Here the CDR3 reads CASSLASADNEQFF. The CDR3 DNA follows: TGTGCCAGCAGCTTAGCCAGCGCCGACAATGAGCAGTTCTTC. The J gene is TRBJ2-1, the V gene TRBV7-6; D not certain. This CDR3 has 14 amino acids. The ends were cut back, 0 bases at V and 5 bases at J, with 8 bases in the middle. Germline V CDR1 and CDR2: SGHVS, FNYEAQ.

CDR3 sequence: CASSLLQIAGVLDTQYF. DNA of the CDR3: TGCGCCAGCAGCTTGTTGCAGATAGCGGGAGTATTGGATACGCAGTATTTT. The V call is TRBV5-1, the J call TRBJ2-3, with TRBD2 matching 9 bases. V gave up 1 base and J gave up 6 bases; unmatched junction bases: 12. The CDR3 is 17 amino acids. Germline V lookup: CDR1 SGHRS, CDR2 YFSETQ.

The sample holds many counts of this clonotype. The chain uses TRBV20-1 and TRBJ2-7; TRBD1 matches 8 bases. This CDR3 spans 12 amino acids. Germline CDR1 reads DFQATT; CDR2 reads SNEGSKA (reference sequence). V was pared by 2 bases and J by 7 bases, with 4 bases of the junction left unmatched. The CDR3 nucleotides read TGCAGTGCTAGACAGGGGGCGCGTGAGCAGTACTTC. It encodes CSARQGAREQYF.

The chain employs TRBV6-1 and TRBJ1-1, with 7 bases matching TRBD1. The CDR3 spans 14 residues. The germline V gene encodes CDR1 MNHNS and CDR2 SASEGT. J was trimmed by 6 bases and V by 6 bases; bases with no gene match: 10. In nucleotides, the CDR3 is TGTGCCAGCAGGCCCCAGGGGGAGGTTTCTGAAGCTTTCTTT. Its protein is CASRPQGEVSEAFF.

A word on this clonotype: One end of the junction fails to match germline, which may point to a read error. V and J are TRBV6-2 or TRBV6-3 and TRBJ2-7; TRBD2 is a possible D gene (6 bases). The CDR3 has 15 amino acids. The germline gives CDR1 MNHEY, CDR2 SVGEGT. Here the CDR3 reads CASSHWTMGEWKQCF. The CDR3 nucleotides are TGTGCCAGCAGTCACTGGACTATGGGGGAATGGAAGCAGTGCTTC.

This clonotype was detected a few times. This chain joins TRBV5-1 and TRBJ2-3; D gene ambiguous. The CDR3 has 15 residues. Looked up from germline, CDR1 is SGHRS and CDR2 is YFSETQ. The ends were cut back, 0 bases at V and 4 bases at J, with 12 bases in the middle. CDR3 region: CASSLEVLGPDTQYF. Here the CDR3 DNA reads TGCGCCAGCAGCTTGGAGGTCCTCGGTCCAGATACGCAGTATTTT.

The chain uses TRBV3-1 and TRBJ2-5; 12 bases agree with TRBD1. From germline, CDR1 is LGHDT and CDR2 YNNKEL (reference sequence). The CDR3 consists of 15 residues. The trim removed 0 bases at V and 8 bases at J, leaving 4 bases unmatched. For the CDR3, the DNA is TGTGCCAGCAGCCAAGATCGGGGGACAGGGGGCACCCAGTACTTC. This encodes CASSQDRGTGGTQYF.

The gene calls are TRBV10-3 and TRBJ2-7; a possible D gene is TRBD1 (5 bases). Trimming removed 3 bases at V and 2 bases at J, with 14 bases between. Germline V gives CDR1 ENHRY, CDR2 SYGVKD. The CDR3 contains 15 residues. CDR3 loop: CAISDLGDTAYEQYF. DNA of the CDR3: TGTGCCATCAGTGATTTAGGGGATACGGCCTACGAGCAGTACTTC.

In its sample, this clonotype was seen a few times. The chain couples TRBV6-1 to TRBJ2-7, with 11 bases aligning to TRBD2. The CDR3 runs 16 residues. Germline-derived CDR1 and CDR2 are MNHNS and SASEGT. Trimming cost V 6 bases and J 4 bases; bases outside gene matches: 11. The DNA of the CDR3 is TGTGCCAGCAGACCCTCTAGCGGGGGGCTCTCTTACGAGCAGTACTTC. This encodes CASRPSSGGLSYEQYF.

The sample holds a few counts of this clonotype. V usage is TRBV24-1 and J usage is TRBJ2-3; the match to TRBD2 covers 12 bases. Germline CDR1 and CDR2: KGHDR and SFDVKD. After removal of 0 bases from V and 4 bases from J, the junction contained 7 bases not matched to a gene. This CDR3 region has 18 residues. DNA of the CDR3: TGTGCCACCAGTGATTTGCCCCGACTAGCGGGAGCTTCAGATACGCAGTATTTT. Translating it yields CATSDLPRLAGASDTQYF.

This clonotype has just a few counts. V and J are TRBV6-2 or TRBV6-3 and TRBJ1-4; the D gene is possibly TRBD1 (5 bases). Germline-derived CDR1 and CDR2 are MNHEY and SVGEGT. The germline V and J ends were trimmed by 7 bases and 0 bases, with 9 bases remaining between them. CDR3 length: 14 amino acids. The CDR3 spells CASTATATNEKLFF. The CDR3 coding sequence is TGTGCCAGCACCGCGACAGCAACTAATGAAAAACTGTTTTTT.

This clonotype was counted between two and nine times. V gene TRBV27 combines with J gene TRBJ2-7; D gene uncertain. V shed 5 bases and J shed 6 bases, with 14 bases lying between them. The length of the CDR3 is 13 residues. Germline V gene sequence: CDR1 MNHEY, CDR2 SMNVEV (reference sequence). The CDR3: CASSALPAPEQYF. The CDR3 coding sequence is TGTGCCAGCAGTGCCCTCCCGGCTCCCGAGCAGTACTTC.

The rearrangement links TRBV4-1 to TRBJ2-1; possible D gene TRBD1, 5 bases. Germline V gives CDR1 MGHRA, CDR2 YSYEKL. The CDR3 contains 12 residues. Between the trimmed V and J ends, which lost 3 bases and 15 bases, there was a span of 15 bases. Here the CDR3 DNA reads TGCGCCAGCAGCCAGGCAGGGCTGCTGCTGTTCTTC. Its protein is CASSQAGLLLFF.

This clonotype was counted many times. The V call is TRBV4-1, the J call TRBJ2-7, with D unresolved. This CDR3 region has 13 residues. Germline V lookup: CDR1 MGHRA, CDR2 YSYEKL. V was trimmed by 6 bases and J by 3 bases, leaving 12 bases between them. This CDR3 is CASSQWLLYEQYF. The CDR3 DNA sequence: TGCGCCAGCAGTCAGTGGCTACTCTACGAGCAGTACTTC.

The chain couples TRBV11-2 to TRBJ2-1, with TRBD1 as a possible D gene (5 bases). The CDR3 contains 13 residues. Germline V gene lookup returns CDR1 SGHAT and CDR2 FQNNGV. Trimming took 2 bases from V and 9 from J, leaving 11 bases between them. Written as DNA, the CDR3 is TGTGCCAGCAGCTTATCAGCAGGGCTTGAGCAGTTCTTC. Amino acids: CASSLSAGLEQFF. Combining the CDR3 with reference TRBV11-2 and TRBJ2-1 gives the whole variable domain EAGVAQSPRYKIIEKRQSVAFWCNPISGHATLYWYQQILGQGPKLLIQFQNNGVVDDSQLPKDRFSAERLKGVDSTLKIQPAKLEDSAVYLCASSLSAGLEQFFGPGTRLTVL.

The chain combines TRBV5-1 with TRBJ1-6, with no clear D. The germline CDR1 and CDR2 sequences are SGHRS and YFSETQ. The CDR3 is made up of 13 amino acids. The V end lost 4 bases, the J end lost 10 bases, and 12 bases lay between the germline ends. In DNA, the CDR3 is TGCGCCAGCAGCCCCGAGGCGGAATCACCCCTCCACTTT. This sequence encodes CASSPEAESPLHF.

The CDR3 spells CASSDSGQGRQPQHF. The CDR3 DNA reads TGCGCCAGCAGTGACTCGGGACAGGGGCGTCAGCCCCAGCATTTT. V is TRBV10-2 and J is TRBJ1-5, with 10 positions matching TRBD1. CDR3 size: 15 residues. V was pared by 3 bases and J by 6 bases, with 5 bases of the junction left unmatched. The V gene's germline CDR1 is WSHSY and CDR2 SAAADI.

This clonotype was seen a handful of times. The genes are TRBV4-3 and TRBJ2-7, with 8 bases lining up with TRBD2. Germline CDR1 LGHNA, CDR2 YSLEER. The CDR3 is 16 amino acids. After removal of 0 bases from V and 0 bases from J, the junction contained 4 bases not matched to a gene. The CDR3 coding sequence is TGCGCCAGCAGCCAAGATATGGGGACTAGCTCCTACGAGCAGTACTTC. Amino acids: CASSQDMGTSSYEQYF.

The chain carries TRBV6-2 or TRBV6-3 and TRBJ2-1; D may correspond to TRBD1 or TRBD2 (5 bases each). The V end was cut by 6 bases, the J end by 15 bases, with 15 bases between. There are 11 residues in the CDR3. Germline V gene lookup returns CDR1 MNHEY and CDR2 SVGEGT. The DNA of the CDR3 is TGTGCCAGCAGGGACGGGACCCGGCTGTTCTTC. Protein product: CASRDGTRLFF.